The 21 T cell receptor beta chains presented below share a single source sample, sequenced in a study of T cells of healthy individuals. One entry per CDR3 protein, called by TCRdb with MiXCR from the 5' RACE reads. The sample consists of 40,000 to 45,000 distinct CDR3 sequences, approximately 5% of them appearing once. The receptors shown here come from a human donor in good health.

The V call is TRBV20-1, the J call TRBJ1-6, with 7 bases fitting TRBD1. J lost 10 bases, V lost 7 bases, and 10 bases had no gene match. This CDR3 has 13 amino acids. Germline V gene lookup returns CDR1 DFQATT and CDR2 SNEGSKA (reference sequence). CDR3 sequence: CSGWDRGSSPLHF. The CDR3 DNA is TGCAGTGGGTGGGACAGAGGCAGCTCACCCCTCCACTTT.

The sample holds a few counts of this clonotype. V is TRBV4-3 and J is TRBJ2-5, with TRBD2 matching 10 bases. The junction had 7 bases not matched to a gene; V was cut back by 1 base and J by 2 bases. Germline CDR1 and CDR2: LGHNA and YSLEER. This CDR3 has 17 residues. CDR3 DNA sequence: TGCGCCAGCAGCCAAGTACTAGCGGGAAGGGATCAAGAGACCCAGTACTTC. This sequence encodes CASSQVLAGRDQETQYF.

Many counts were recorded for this clonotype. The J gene is TRBJ2-3, the V gene TRBV6-5, with D perhaps matching TRBD1 or TRBD2 (5 bases each). In germline, CDR1 is MNHEY, CDR2 SVGAGI. This CDR3 region has 15 residues. Trimming stripped 5 bases from V and 0 bases from J, with 12 bases between. This chain's CDR3 is CASSDGTLSTDTQYF. CDR3 bases: TGTGCCAGCAGTGACGGGACCTTGAGCACAGATACGCAGTATTTT.

In this sample, this clonotype turned up many times. The chain is built from TRBV20-1 and TRBJ2-5; D not certain. The CDR3 totals 11 residues. Trimming pared 4 bases from V and 3 bases from J, leaving 6 bases between. CDR1 and CDR2 from the germline V gene are DFQATT and SNEGSKA (reference sequence). CDR3 nucleotide sequence: TGCAGTGCTACAGACGAAGAGACCCAGTACTTC. It yields the protein CSATDEETQYF.

This clonotype appeared a few times. The chain recombines TRBV5-8 with TRBJ2-3, with D perhaps TRBD2 (7 bases). V was clipped by 3 bases and J by 0 bases, with 11 bases between them. The CDR3 extends over 15 amino acids. Germline V CDR1 and CDR2: SGHTS, YDEGEE. The CDR3 sequence is CASSWGGQSTDTQYF. In DNA form, the CDR3 reads TGTGCCAGCAGCTGGGGGGGCCAAAGCACAGATACGCAGTATTTT.

As concerns this clonotype: This may stem from a read error, because a much larger clone lies one nucleotide away. This rearrangement joins TRBV7-8 to TRBJ1-4; D call uncertain. Deletions cut 4 bases from V and 6 bases from J, with 15 bases between. Germline CDR1 is SGHVS and CDR2 is FQNEAQ. The CDR3 is 15 residues long. Written as DNA, the CDR3 is TGTGCCAGCAGCTCTAGACACAATCGCGATGAAAAACTGTTTTTT. It codes for CASSSRHNRDEKLFF.

In this sample, this clonotype is medium-sized. The V call is TRBV4-1, the J call TRBJ2-7, with 8 bases aligning to TRBD2. V was clipped by 2 bases and J by 3 bases; unmatched bases: 3. The CDR3 runs to 14 residues. From germline, CDR1 is MGHRA and CDR2 YSYEKL. The CDR3 coding sequence is TGCGCCAGCAGCCAAATAGCGGGGATCTACGAGCAGTACTTC. Residues: CASSQIAGIYEQYF.

This clonotype occurred many times. This chain joins TRBV6-5 and TRBJ2-3; D gene unclear. V gave up 0 bases and J gave up 6 bases, with 7 bases separating them. Germline assignment: CDR1 MNHEY and CDR2 SVGAGI. CDR3 length: 13 amino acids. CDR3 nucleotide sequence: TGTGCCAGCAGTTACTCGATTTTGGATACGCAGTATTTT. Protein product: CASSYSILDTQYF.

The table lists this clonotype with many counts. The CDR3: CSACVGLGAEQFF. DNA of the CDR3: TGCAGTGCCTGCGTGGGACTAGGGGCTGAGCAGTTCTTC. V gene TRBV20-1 combines with J gene TRBJ2-1, with 8 bases aligning to TRBD2. CDR3 length: 13 amino acids. V was pared by 6 bases and J by 9 bases, with 10 bases of the junction left unmatched. The germline V gene has CDR1 DFQATT and CDR2 SNEGSKA (reference sequence).

There are many counts of this clonotype. The chain has TRBV4-1 and TRBJ1-1; unclear D gene. Germline-derived CDR1 and CDR2 are MGHRA and YSYEKL. The CDR3 has 13 amino acids. V gave up 5 bases and J gave up 2 bases, with 9 bases separating them. In DNA form, the CDR3 reads TGCGCCAGCAGCAGGGTAGGTAACACTGAAGCTTTCTTT. It encodes CASSRVGNTEAFF.

As regards this clonotype: It may be a read error: a sequence one base away is much more abundant. The chain is built from TRBV24-1 and TRBJ1-2, with a weak D call TRBD1 (5 bases). The ends were cut back, 0 bases at V and 3 bases at J, with 19 bases in the middle. The CDR3 contains 18 residues. Germline loops: CDR1 KGHDR, CDR2 SFDVKD. The CDR3 here is CATSDLQLRSGFDYGYTF. The CDR3, as DNA: TGTGCCACCAGTGATTTGCAACTTCGGTCAGGGTTTGACTATGGCTACACCTTC.

This clonotype was seen many times. The gene calls are TRBV5-1 and TRBJ2-5; D unresolved. Deletions cut 0 bases from V and 4 bases from J, with 7 bases between. Germline assignment: CDR1 SGHRS and CDR2 YFSETQ. This CDR3 is 13 amino acids long. The CDR3 DNA sequence: TGCGCCAGCAGCTTGGCTTCCGGAGAGACCCAGTACTTC. Its translation: CASSLASGETQYF.

There are many counts of this clonotype. This chain's CDR3 is CASSWDAGGEQYF. In nucleotides, the CDR3 is TGTGCCAGCAGCTGGGACGCTGGGGGCGAGCAGTACTTC. The J gene is TRBJ2-7, the V gene TRBV7-3, with D perhaps assigned TRBD1 or TRBD2 (5 bases each). Deletions cut 4 bases from V and 6 bases from J, with 13 bases between. CDR1 is SGHTA, CDR2 FQGTGA, per germline. The CDR3 runs to 13 residues.

A few counts support this clonotype. The rearrangement joins TRBV12-5 to TRBJ2-3; D perhaps matches TRBD2 (6 bases). Germline CDR1 and CDR2: LGHNT and FRNRAP. The CDR3 loop spans 16 amino acids. The V end was cut by 5 bases, the J end by 0 bases, with 15 bases between. CDR3 residues: CASGPGRGFSTDTQYF. Here the CDR3 DNA reads TGTGCTAGTGGTCCGGGGCGGGGATTCAGCACAGATACGCAGTATTTT.

The rearrangement joins TRBV3-1 to TRBJ2-7, with a tentative D call TRBD2 (6 bases). With 0 bases removed from V and 5 bases from J, the gap between germline ends came to 14 bases. The CDR3 has 15 residues. CDR1 and CDR2 from the germline V gene are LGHDT and YNNKEL (reference sequence). The CDR3 DNA reads TGTGCCAGCAGCCAAGATCTAGCGTTCCCCCACGAGCAGTACTTC. Encoded protein: CASSQDLAFPHEQYF.

This clonotype was seen a handful of times. This chain joins TRBV2 and TRBJ2-7; D is unresolved. Germline-derived CDR1 and CDR2 are SNHLY and FYNNEI. Trimming pared 7 bases from V and 4 bases from J, leaving 5 bases between. CDR3 length: 10 residues. The CDR3, as DNA: TGTGCCAGCACCCGGTACGAGCAGTACTTC. Protein product: CASTRYEQYF.

Ten or more counts support this clonotype. The chain employs TRBV5-1 and TRBJ2-1; 8 nucleotides match TRBD2. Unmatched junction bases numbered 8, after V lost 3 bases and J lost 9 bases. The germline V gene encodes CDR1 SGHRS and CDR2 YFSETQ. The CDR3 totals 14 residues. The CDR3 loop is CASSWGPAGGEQFF. The CDR3 coding sequence is TGCGCCAGCAGCTGGGGACCCGCGGGGGGTGAGCAGTTCTTC.

This clonotype was seen more than once but under ten times. The chain employs TRBV20-1 and TRBJ2-7; 9 bases match TRBD2. This CDR3 contains 14 residues. Germline assignment: CDR1 DFQATT and CDR2 SNEGSKA (reference sequence). The trim removed 1 base at V and 4 bases at J, leaving 5 bases unmatched. The CDR3 loop reads CSARVAGVWYEQYF. The CDR3 DNA sequence: TGCAGTGCTAGAGTAGCGGGAGTCTGGTACGAGCAGTACTTC.

This clonotype has ten or more counts. V and J are TRBV12-3 or TRBV12-4 and TRBJ2-5; 14 bases match TRBD2. V trimming: 6 bases; J trimming: 5 bases; junction bases outside the gene matches: 5. The CDR3 contains 15 residues. The CDR3 spells CASRSGTSGSETQYF. CDR3 bases: TGTGCCAGCAGAAGTGGGACTAGCGGGAGCGAGACCCAGTACTTC.

This clonotype was counted many times. The V and J genes are TRBV27 and TRBJ1-3; D perhaps matches TRBD1 (6 bases). There are 13 residues in the CDR3. Germline-derived CDR1 and CDR2 are MNHEY and SMNVEV (reference sequence). Trimming took off 6 bases at V and 0 bases at J, with 6 bases between the two ends. The CDR3 bases are TGTGCCAGCAGGGGACACTCTGGAAACACCATATATTTT. It is translated as CASRGHSGNTIYF.

This clonotype turned up a few times. The rearrangement joins TRBV6-6 to TRBJ2-3; D might be TRBD2 (5 bases). Trimming left V 0 bases short and J 0 bases short, with 16 bases between. CDR1 and CDR2 (germline): MNHNY, SVGAGI (reference sequence). This CDR3 contains 18 residues. CDR3: CASSYSSQRIASTDTQYF. CDR3 sequence (DNA): TGTGCCAGCAGTTACTCGTCGCAGCGGATAGCTAGCACAGATACGCAGTATTTT.